This T cell receptor beta chain was documented in a study of T cell responses to AZD1222 COVID-19 vaccine (dated by TCRdb to about 2021). For context, the study as a whole: AZD1222 recipients whose second dose came at about 4 weeks and those whose second dose came at about 12 weeks were combined into one group, since spike-specific TCR depth and breadth did not differ between the two schedules. TCR sequencing covered approximately 230 trial participants: about 210 given two doses of AZD1222 and 26 given two doses of MenACWY control vaccine. Enrollment into the trials was organized by age into subgroups of 18-55, 56-69 and 70-plus years, and those subgroups contained roughly 150, 30 and 60 TCR-sequenced participants, respectively.

The junction shows trimming of 4 bases on V and 4 bases on J, and the gene matches do not reach 7 bases of it. Measured from the cysteine to the phenylalanine, the CDR3 is 15 residues long. Only the CDR3 DNA stays, 45 bases, in frame from base 1. CDR1 and CDR2 are read off the germline V gene as MNHEY and SVGAGI. The time point tag for this specimen amounts to: baseline before first vaccination. Vaccinee samples came from UK trials COV001 and COV002, including a single-blind randomized controlled phase 2/3 trial of AZD1222 (ChAdOx1 nCoV-19) in healthy adults. For TCRbeta chain sequencing, PBMC samples from trial participants were taken at day 0 and at day 28 after the second dose. As concerns this clone: Its antigen target is currently unknown. Base qualities were left out, and no much larger clone turns up one base away.

The paper's findings and limits, for the study overall: Most participants were white British and females outnumbered males, and the authors suggested that clonal diversity may have been underestimated. Because no day 14 peak-response samples were available, the repertoires could be characterized only after the peak T cell response. In the small 56-69-year group, the increase in depth fell short of significance, most likely because of low power. The vaccine-associated CD4 TCRs covered the entire spike protein, and the dominant responses fell in regions 160-218 and 743-854. Only five or six AZD1222 recipients were SARS-CoV-2 seropositive at baseline, limiting conclusions about previously exposed vaccinees. Nearly half of unique spike-specific TCRs reportedly recognized epitopes outside regions mutated in the B.1.351 and B.1.1.7 variants. Spike-specific TCR breadth and depth rose significantly after two AZD1222 doses compared with day 0 and with MenACWY recipients.

The CDR3 regions of human TCRbeta chains were analyzed by immunosequencing. Turning to the authors' computational methods: TCRs in the repertoires were matched against a reference library of SARS-CoV-2-specific TCRs that had been generated with the MIRA antigen-specificity platform. Breadth meant the fraction of unique TCRs that were SARS-CoV-2-associated, whereas depth meant the fraction of total T cells that were SARS-CoV-2-associated. Using the MIRA data, each spike-specific TCR was assigned both to the spike region to which the TCR was reactive and to a CD4 or CD8 class. Log10-transformed breadth and depth values were compared by one-way ANOVA with Sidak's multiple comparisons tests. TCRdb carries this immuneACCESS record with in-frame sequences only. Its versions omit some clonotypes, under half of them owing to an unresolved V gene in the studies checked, with the rest unexplained. V, J and clone size are those of that table, while D and trimming were read from the DNA. Within this sample are 170,000 or so clones, with around 90% of them counted one time only. The ten largest clones add up to less than 3% of the sample.

This receptor was taken from an adult in good health. This specimen consisted of peripheral blood, obtained on day 0 of AZD1222 vaccination. The chain joins TRBV6-5 to TRBJ1-2; TRBD1 matches 9 bases in the middle. At the DNA level, the sequence is TGTGCCAGCAGTTTGGGGACAGGGTACGGCTATGGCTACACCTTC. Its protein reads: CASSLGTGYGYGYTF.